What follows are 29 T cell receptor beta chains derived from one specimen sequenced in a study of T cells in Graves' hyperthyroidism and ophthalmopathy. What was amplified from RNA transcripts were TCR beta CDR3 regions. With the HTBI primer set, the TCR CDR3 went through a first round of RT-PCR. Using its own MiXCR run on the multiplex PCR reads, TCRdb lists one record per CDR3 protein. The repertoire holds about 250,000 distinct CDR3 sequences, roughly 20% seen once, with around 62% in the top ten. Sequencing was performed on blood. The receptors derive from a man aged 25-40 years with Graves' ophthalmopathy.

This clonotype was counted only a few times. The chain links TRBV28 to TRBJ2-7, with 10 bases lining up with TRBD2. Germline CDR1 and CDR2: MDHEN and SYDVKM. V shed 6 bases and J 5 bases; nucleotides not matched to a gene: 13. This CDR3 region has 16 residues. CDR3 protein: CASSLRASGSSHEQYF. As DNA, the CDR3 is TGTGCCAGCAGCCTACGGGCTAGCGGGAGTAGCCACGAGCAGTACTTC.

There are many counts of this clonotype. The rearrangement uses TRBV28 and TRBJ2-3; D perhaps matches TRBD1 (5 bases). From germline, CDR1 is MDHEN and CDR2 SYDVKM. The CDR3 has 15 amino acids. Trimming left V 5 bases short and J 2 bases short, with 14 bases between. The CDR3 region is CASSPGRVNTDTQYF. DNA for the CDR3: TGTGCCAGCAGTCCCGGCAGGGTGAACACAGATACGCAGTATTTT.

This chain uses TRBV25-1 with TRBJ1-1; D uncertain. Germline V gives CDR1 MGHDK, CDR2 SYGVNS. The V gene lost 2 bases and the J gene lost 0 bases, with 10 bases spanning the gap. The CDR3 contains 15 residues. CDR3: CASSEGGSMNTEAFF. DNA for the CDR3: TGTGCCAGCAGTGAAGGCGGCAGCATGAACACTGAAGCTTTCTTT.

This clonotype was seen a handful of times. The genes are TRBV13 and TRBJ2-1; D is ambiguous. V was shortened by 8 bases and J by 8 bases, with 10 bases between the two germline ends. In germline, CDR1 is PRHDT, CDR2 FYEKMQ (reference sequence). There are 11 residues in the CDR3. The CDR3 sequence is CASAAKDEQFF. CDR3 in DNA: TGTGCCAGCGCCGCCAAGGATGAGCAGTTCTTC.

Ten or more counts support this clonotype. The chain uses TRBV12-3 or TRBV12-4 and TRBJ1-1, with D uncertain. The V end lost 6 bases, the J end lost 5 bases, and 19 bases lay between the germline ends. This CDR3 contains 15 residues. CDR3 DNA: TGTGCCAGCAGCTCAATAGGGAGGAGAGGTACTGAAGCTTTCTTT. Protein: CASSSIGRRGTEAFF.

This clonotype occurred many times. The V and J genes are TRBV30 and TRBJ1-2; D remains unclear. V was clipped by 2 bases and J by 4 bases, with 8 bases between them. The CDR3 is made up of 12 amino acids. The V gene's germline CDR1 is GTSNPN and CDR2 SVGIG (reference sequence). CDR3 sequence (DNA): TGTGCCTGGAGTCCGGACGTCTATGGCTACACCTTC. Protein sequence: CAWSPDVYGYTF.

CDR3 bases: TGTGCCAGCAGCTTAGGGGCAGCCTCCTACAATGAGCAGTTCTTC. Translated, it gives CASSLGAASYNEQFF. The gene calls are TRBV7-9 and TRBJ2-1; D ambiguous. V was trimmed by 1 base and J by 0 bases, leaving 7 bases between them. Germline V CDR1 and CDR2: SEHNR, FQNEAQ (reference sequence). This CDR3 is 15 amino acids long.

This clonotype was seen a handful of times. The rearrangement links TRBV12-3 or TRBV12-4 to TRBJ2-3; D is ambiguous. V dropped 3 bases and J dropped 2 bases, with 9 bases sitting between them. The CDR3 extends over 14 amino acids. The CDR3 nucleotides are TGTGCCAGCAGTTTCCTGGCGGACACAGATACGCAGTATTTT. This translates into CASSFLADTDTQYF.

The CDR3 sequence: CASSHPLSGEQFF. The CDR3 coding sequence is TGTGCCAGCAGCCACCCCCTCTCTGGTGAGCAGTTCTTC. V usage is TRBV9 and J usage is TRBJ2-1; D unclear. CDR1 and CDR2 from the germline V gene are SGDLS and YYNGEE. The V end lost 4 bases, the J end lost 9 bases, and 14 bases lay between the germline ends. The CDR3 length is 13 residues.

CDR3 sequence: CASSRMTSTDTQYF. The CDR3 region has the DNA TGCGCCAGCAGCCGCATGACTAGCACAGATACGCAGTATTTT. This chain joins TRBV4-1 and TRBJ2-3; D is undetermined. The CDR3 sequence is 14 residues long. The germline V and J ends were trimmed by 4 bases and 0 bases, with 8 bases remaining between them. Germline V gene sequence: CDR1 MGHRA, CDR2 YSYEKL.

J is TRBJ2-3 and V is TRBV15; TRBD2 aligns across 14 bases. Germline CDR1 is LNHNV and CDR2 is YYDKDF (reference sequence). The junction had 15 bases not matched to a gene; V was cut back by 6 bases and J by 4 bases. This CDR3 is built from 19 residues. The CDR3, as DNA: TGTGCCACCAGATGGGGGACTAGCGGGAGCGGGGGAAGGGCAGATACGCAGTATTTT. It translates to CATRWGTSGSGGRADTQYF.

The chain combines TRBV28 with TRBJ1-4; D is perhaps TRBD1 (5 bases). The CDR3 loop spans 16 amino acids. Germline CDR1 and CDR2: MDHEN and SYDVKM. The germline V and J ends were trimmed by 2 bases and 5 bases, with 15 bases remaining between them. This CDR3 is CASSLVSAGMNEKLFF. DNA for the CDR3: TGTGCCAGCAGTTTAGTTTCGGCAGGGATGAATGAAAAACTGTTTTTT.

This clonotype has a count of ten or more. This chain uses TRBV28 with TRBJ2-7; 11 nucleotides match TRBD2. The CDR3 is made up of 15 amino acids. From germline, CDR1 is MDHEN and CDR2 SYDVKM. The J segment lost 1 base and the V segment lost 6 bases, leaving 5 bases of the junction unmatched. The CDR3 protein is CASSPGTSGSYEQYF. The CDR3 coding sequence is TGTGCCAGCAGCCCGGGGACTAGCGGTTCCTACGAGCAGTACTTC.

This chain links TRBV20-1 with TRBJ2-3, with TRBD1 identical over 8 bases. The CDR3 totals 15 residues. Germline V gives CDR1 DFQATT, CDR2 SNEGSKA (reference sequence). V gave up 6 bases and J gave up 3 bases; unmatched junction bases: 11. CDR3 residues: CSAESTGARTDTQYF. DNA for the CDR3: TGCAGTGCGGAATCGACAGGGGCGAGGACAGATACGCAGTATTTT.

This clonotype turned up a few times. The genes are TRBV27 and TRBJ2-1; D could derive from TRBD1 or TRBD2 (5 bases each). The germline gives CDR1 MNHEY, CDR2 SMNVEV (reference sequence). The CDR3 spans 17 residues. Trimming left V 1 base short and J 0 bases short, with 13 bases between. Written as DNA, the CDR3 is TGTGCCAGCAGTTTATTGGGACCAGCGAACTCCTACAATGAGCAGTTCTTC. Encoded protein: CASSLLGPANSYNEQFF.

This clonotype was observed a handful of times. The rearrangement links TRBV2 to TRBJ2-5; 7 positions match TRBD2. Trimming cost V 4 bases and J 5 bases; bases outside gene matches: 10. Germline-derived CDR1 and CDR2 are SNHLY and FYNNEI. This CDR3 comprises 15 residues. The CDR3 nucleotides read TGTGCCAGCAGTGGGGGAGGGACTCCTGGGGAGACCCAGTACTTC. This gives the protein CASSGGGTPGETQYF. Based on the CDR3 plus reference TRBV2 and TRBJ2-5, the full variable domain is EPEVTQTPSHQVTQMGQEVILRCVPISNHLYFYWYRQILGQKVEFLVSFYNNEISEKSEIFDDQFSVERPDGSNFTLKIRSTKLEDSAMYFCASSGGGTPGETQYFGPGTRLLVL.

CDR3: CAWRRQGGDEKLFF. CDR3 nucleotides: TGTGCCTGGCGCAGACAGGGAGGTGATGAAAAACTGTTTTTT. The rearrangement joins TRBV30 to TRBJ1-4; 7 bases align to TRBD1. CDR3 length equals 14 residues. Per the germline V gene, CDR1 is GTSNPN and CDR2 is SVGIG (reference sequence). J gave up 6 bases and V 5 bases, and 9 bases lay outside the gene matches.

This clonotype was picked up many times. The gene calls are TRBV12-3 or TRBV12-4 and TRBJ1-1; D not certain. The CDR3 has 14 amino acids. Between the trimmed V and J ends, which lost 6 bases and 4 bases, there was a span of 15 bases. The CDR3 DNA reads as TGTGCCAGCAGGGGCGCGGGGATGGCCACTGAAGCTTTCTTT. It codes for CASRGAGMATEAFF.

This clonotype showed up many times. The CDR3 region has the DNA TGTGCCAGCAGAGAACTAGCGGGAGGACGAAATGAGCAGTTCTTC. Encoded protein: CASRELAGGRNEQFF. The chain couples TRBV27 to TRBJ2-1; 12 bases match TRBD2. CDR1 is MNHEY and CDR2 is SMNVEV in the germline V gene (reference sequence). This CDR3 has 15 amino acids. Trimming at V came to 6 bases and at J to 7 bases, leaving 7 bases not matched to a gene.

Many counts were recorded for this clonotype. This rearrangement joins TRBV3-1 to TRBJ2-3, with unresolved D. CDR3 length: 12 amino acids. Germline V CDR1 and CDR2: LGHDT, YNNKEL (reference sequence). Trimming pared 1 base from V and 6 bases from J, leaving 5 bases between. CDR3 bases: TGTGCCAGCAGCCAAGTAATGGATACGCAGTATTTT. This sequence encodes CASSQVMDTQYF.

This clonotype was picked up a small number of times. This chain connects TRBV12-3 or TRBV12-4 to TRBJ2-3, with 13 bases fitting TRBD2. V trimming: 5 bases; J trimming: 5 bases; junction bases outside the gene matches: 7. The CDR3 is made up of 16 amino acids. CDR3 in DNA: TGTGCCAGCAGTGCCGGGACTAGCGGGATCAAAGATACGCAGTATTTT. Its protein is CASSAGTSGIKDTQYF.

The chain is built from TRBV27 and TRBJ1-2; D possibly corresponds to TRBD1 (5 bases). The germline V gene has CDR1 MNHEY and CDR2 SMNVEV (reference sequence). Trimming stripped 10 bases from V and 6 bases from J, with 12 bases between. CDR3 length: 11 amino acids. CDR3 DNA sequence: TGTGCCACCTCGGACATCCATGGCTACACCTTC. This codes for CATSDIHGYTF.

CDR3 DNA sequence: TGTGCCAGTAGTGTTACAGTGATGAACACTGAAGCTTTCTTT. Protein product: CASSVTVMNTEAFF. V and J are TRBV19 and TRBJ1-1; no firm D call. The CDR3 runs to 14 residues. Germline loops: CDR1 LNHDA, CDR2 SQIVND (reference sequence). Trimming pared 5 bases from V and 0 bases from J, leaving 10 bases between.

Ten or more counts support this clonotype. The genes are TRBV28 and TRBJ1-1, with D possibly being TRBD1 (6 bases). Trimming removed 8 bases from V and 1 base from J, with 14 bases in between. The CDR3 length is 14 residues. In germline, CDR1 is MDHEN, CDR2 SYDVKM. CDR3 sequence: CASRVHRANTEAFF. In DNA form, the CDR3 reads TGTGCCAGCCGAGTCCACAGGGCGAACACTGAAGCTTTCTTT.

The CDR3 here is CASSLSFGDGETQYF. In DNA, the CDR3 is TGTGCCAGCAGCTTATCGTTTGGGGATGGGGAGACCCAGTACTTC. The chain uses TRBV7-8 and TRBJ2-5; D not certain. V gave up 2 bases and J gave up 5 bases, with 15 bases separating them. Per germline, CDR1 SGHVS and CDR2 FQNEAQ. This CDR3 has 15 amino acids.

This clonotype was seen more than once but under ten times. The rearrangement uses TRBV3-1 and TRBJ2-7; D ambiguous. CDR1 LGHDT and CDR2 YNNKEL come from the germline V gene (reference sequence). This CDR3 contains 12 residues. Trimming took 4 bases from V and 5 from J, leaving 9 bases between them. DNA of the CDR3: TGTGCCAGCAGCCGCTCCCAGCACGAGCAGTACTTC. Its translation is CASSRSQHEQYF.

The V gene is TRBV5-5, the J gene TRBJ2-2; D is unresolved. The germline CDR1 and CDR2 sequences are SGHKS and YYEKEE (reference sequence). The ends were cut back, 4 bases at V and 0 bases at J, with 19 bases in the middle. The CDR3 loop spans 18 amino acids. In DNA, the CDR3 is TGTGCCAGCAGCCTCGGCCCGGCGTGGGGTACGAACACCGGGGAGCTGTTTTTT. It encodes CASSLGPAWGTNTGELFF.

V is TRBV7-2 and J is TRBJ2-7; D uncertain. Germline V gives CDR1 SGHTA, CDR2 FQGNSA. V lost 0 bases, J lost 3 bases, and 12 bases lay in between. This CDR3 has 15 residues. CDR3 in amino acids: CASSLAAGPNYEQYF. The CDR3 nucleotides are TGTGCCAGCAGCTTAGCCGCAGGCCCCAACTACGAGCAGTACTTC.

This clonotype has only a few counts. This chain uses TRBV28 with TRBJ2-3; 8 bases match TRBD2. Germline V gene lookup returns CDR1 MDHEN and CDR2 SYDVKM. This CDR3 is built from 15 residues. Trimming at V came to 7 bases and at J to 4 bases, leaving 10 bases not matched to a gene. The CDR3 DNA follows: TGTGCCAGCAAGGCGGGGGGCTCTGGGGCAGATACGCAGTATTTT. This codes for CASKAGGSGADTQYF. Together with reference TRBV28 and TRBJ2-3, the CDR3 gives the full variable domain: DVKVTQSSRYLVKRTGEKVFLECVQDMDHENMFWYRQDPGLGLRLIYFSYDVKMKEKGDIPEGYSVSREKKERFSLILESASTNQTSMYLCASKAGGSGADTQYFGPGTRLTVL.